What follows describes a single TCR beta chain. Its antigen is still unknown. Its ends do not fully match the called genes, so a read error is possible. These data belong to a study of T-cell reconstitution after alpha-beta-depleted transplantation in children. Study-level points and caveats: Elevated TCRbeta diversity at day 60 was traced, in some patients, to surviving recipient T cells and thymic progenitors. Reportedly, only several hundred clones from non-depleted graft cells drove alpha-beta T-cell counts at about two months. Newly generated T cells supplied most T-cell counts and diversity one year post-transplant.

Unique molecular identifiers were used in preparing the TCRbeta library. TCRdb used MiXCR to reprocess the PCR reads, holding one entry per CDR3 protein. The sample yields over 85,000 distinct CDR3 sequences, approximately 8% seen once. Sequencing was performed on PBMCs, taken before TCRalphabeta/CD19-depleted stem cell transplant. The TCR was taken from a boy aged 2 to 10 with acute lymphoblastic leukemia, due to receive a stem cell transplant.

The CDR3 DNA reads TGTGCCAGCATCCAACGGGACTCTCAAGAGACCCAGTACTTC. The encoded protein is CASIQRDSQETQYF. The chain employs TRBV3-1 and TRBJ2-5; TRBD2 is a possible D gene (6 bases). CDR3 length: 14 amino acids. The germline V gene encodes CDR1 LGHDT and CDR2 YNNKEL (reference sequence).